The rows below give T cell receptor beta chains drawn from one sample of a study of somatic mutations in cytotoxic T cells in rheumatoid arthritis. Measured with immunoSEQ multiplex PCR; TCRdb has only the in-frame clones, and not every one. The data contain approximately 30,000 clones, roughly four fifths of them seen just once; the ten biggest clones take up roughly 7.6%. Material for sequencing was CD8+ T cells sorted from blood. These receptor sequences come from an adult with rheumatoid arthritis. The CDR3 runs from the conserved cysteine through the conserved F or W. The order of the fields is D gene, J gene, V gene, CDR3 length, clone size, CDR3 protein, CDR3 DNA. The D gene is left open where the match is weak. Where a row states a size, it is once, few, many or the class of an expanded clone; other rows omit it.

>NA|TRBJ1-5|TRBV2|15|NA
CASSGQPYSNQPQHF
TGTGCCAGCAGCGGACAGCCCTATAGCAATCAGCCCCAGCATTTT
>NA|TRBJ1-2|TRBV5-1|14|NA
CASRSEGFSYGYTF
TGCGCCAGCCGGAGCGAGGGGTTTAGCTATGGCTACACCTTC
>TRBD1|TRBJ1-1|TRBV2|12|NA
CALSGGDTEAFF
TGTGCCCTTTCAGGGGGGGACACTGAAGCTTTCTTT
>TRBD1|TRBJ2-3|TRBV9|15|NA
CASSVGGQGRDTQYF
TGTGCCAGCAGCGTAGGAGGACAGGGACGAGATACGCAGTATTTT
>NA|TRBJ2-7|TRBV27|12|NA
CASNSGSLEQYF
TGTGCCAGCAATTCGGGATCCCTTGAGCAGTACTTC
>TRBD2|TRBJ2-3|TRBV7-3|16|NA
CASSRIAGGWTDTQYF
TGTGCCAGCAGCAGAATAGCGGGGGGGTGGACAGATACGCAGTATTTT
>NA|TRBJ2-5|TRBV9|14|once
CASSVDLGEETQYF
TGTGCCAGCAGCGTAGACTTAGGGGAAGAGACCCAGTACTTC
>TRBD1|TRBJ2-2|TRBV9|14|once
CASSPRGLNGELFF
TGTGCCAGCAGCCCCAGGGGGTTGAACGGGGAGCTGTTTTTT
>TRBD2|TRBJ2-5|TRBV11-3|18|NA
CASSQGLAGGPLQETQYF
TGTGCCAGCAGCCAGGGACTAGCGGGAGGGCCGTTACAAGAGACCCAGTACTTC
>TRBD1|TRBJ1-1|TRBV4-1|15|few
CASSQFPDRDTEAFF
TGCGCCAGCAGCCAGTTTCCCGACAGGGACACTGAAGCTTTCTTT
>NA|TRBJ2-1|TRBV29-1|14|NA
CSAIPGNAYNEQFF
TGCAGCGCGATTCCAGGGAACGCCTACAATGAGCAGTTCTTC
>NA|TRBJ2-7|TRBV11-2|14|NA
CASSWGRSTREQYF
TGTGCCAGCAGTTGGGGACGGTCCACACGTGAGCAGTACTTC
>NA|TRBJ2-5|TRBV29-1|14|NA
CSADLGVVTETQYF
TGCAGCGCCGACCTAGGGGTGGTAACGGAGACCCAGTACTTC
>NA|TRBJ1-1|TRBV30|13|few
CAAEGTRGPEAFF
TGTGCCGCAGAAGGCACACGAGGCCCTGAAGCTTTCTTT
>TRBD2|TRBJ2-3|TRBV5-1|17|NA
CASSPGLAGGVRDTQYF
TGCGCCAGCAGCCCTGGACTAGCGGGGGGGGTTCGGGATACGCAGTATTTT
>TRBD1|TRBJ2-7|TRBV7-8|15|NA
CASSLGDRGRYEQYF
TGTGCCAGCAGCTTAGGGGACAGGGGGCGGTACGAGCAGTACTTC
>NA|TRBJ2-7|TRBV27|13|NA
CASSLGTTYEQYF
TGTGCCAGCAGTCTGGGGACAACCTACGAGCAGTACTTC
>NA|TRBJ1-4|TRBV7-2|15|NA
CASSLERGTNEKLFF
TGTGCCAGCAGCTTAGAGAGGGGAACTAATGAAAAACTGTTTTTT
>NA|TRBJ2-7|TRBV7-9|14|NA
CASSFSGTPYEQYF
TGTGCCAGCAGCTTTTCAGGGACCCCCTACGAGCAGTACTTC
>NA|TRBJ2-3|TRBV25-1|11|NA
CATGAGDTQYF
TGTGCCACCGGCGCAGGAGATACGCAGTATTTT
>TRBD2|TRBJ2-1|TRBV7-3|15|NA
CASSLQAGGDNEQFF
TGTGCCAGCAGCTTACAAGCGGGAGGAGACAATGAGCAGTTCTTC
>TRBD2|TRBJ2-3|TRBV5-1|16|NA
CASSLVGSGPTDTQYF
TGCGCCAGCAGCTTGGTTGGTAGCGGGCCTACAGATACGCAGTATTTT
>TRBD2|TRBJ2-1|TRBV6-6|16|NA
CASSPITSVYYNEQFF
TGTGCCAGTTCGCCTATCACTAGCGTCTATTACAATGAGCAGTTCTTC
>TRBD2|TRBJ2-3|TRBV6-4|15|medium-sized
CASSDSSGGADTQYF
TGTGCCAGCAGTGACTCTAGCGGGGGGGCAGATACGCAGTATTTT
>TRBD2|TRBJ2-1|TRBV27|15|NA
CASRVGGSSYNEQFF
TGTGCCAGCAGAGTGGGCGGGAGCTCCTACAATGAGCAGTTCTTC
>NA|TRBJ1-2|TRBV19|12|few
CASSISGYGYTF
TGTGCCAGTAGTATCTCTGGCTATGGCTACACCTTC
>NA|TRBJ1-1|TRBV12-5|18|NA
CASGLVQYATGSHPEAFF
TGTGCTAGTGGTTTGGTCCAATATGCTACGGGGAGCCACCCTGAAGCTTTCTTT
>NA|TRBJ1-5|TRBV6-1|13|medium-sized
CASSGEPHQPQHF
TGTGCCAGCAGTGGGGAACCGCATCAGCCCCAGCATTTT
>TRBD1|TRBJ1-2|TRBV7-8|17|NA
CASSARDRALTNYGYTF
TGTGCCAGCAGCGCCCGGGACAGGGCCCTAACTAACTATGGCTACACCTTC
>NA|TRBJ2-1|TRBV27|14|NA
CASSLYGPYNEQFF
TGTGCCAGCAGTTTATACGGCCCCTACAATGAGCAGTTCTTC
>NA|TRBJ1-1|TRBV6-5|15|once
CASSNGRGLNTEAFF
TGTGCCAGCAGTAACGGCCGGGGCCTGAACACTGAAGCTTTCTTT
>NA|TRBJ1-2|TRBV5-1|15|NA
CASRPDLLVNYGYTF
TGCGCCAGCAGACCGGATCTTCTCGTTAACTATGGCTACACCTTC